This passage covers 18 T cell receptor beta chains from one sample sequenced in a study of cytomegalovirus exposure and HLA in healthy donors. Use of 60 Vbeta and 13 Jbeta primers characterized the PCR. Profiled with immunoSEQ multiplex PCR; TCRdb holds only in-frame clones, not every one. Found here are over 150,000 clones, approximately 79% of them singletons; the top ten hold roughly 4.2%. Sequenced: PBMCs. These receptors were obtained from a man between 35 and 55 years old in good health and CMV-seronegative.

This CDR3 reads CASSFARGAFTGELFF. DNA of the CDR3: TGTGCCAGCAGCTTCGCCCGGGGGGCCTTCACCGGGGAGCTGTTTTTT. The V call is TRBV11-3, the J call TRBJ2-2, with D possibly being TRBD2 (7 bases). V lost 3 bases and J lost 4, with 15 bases in between. The CDR3 has 16 residues. From germline, CDR1 is SGHNT and CDR2 YENEEA.

This rearrangement joins TRBV23-1 to TRBJ1-2, with unresolved D. TRBV23-1 carries the ORF label, with uncertain function. The CDR3 runs 12 residues. Trimming removed 8 bases from V and 6 bases from J, with 13 bases in between. Here the CDR3 reads CASGLQRDGYTF. In nucleotides, the CDR3 is TGCGCCAGCGGGCTGCAGCGGGATGGCTACACCTTC.

J is TRBJ2-7 and V is TRBV10-3; 11 bases match TRBD1. Germline CDR1 reads ENHRY; CDR2 reads SYGVKD. Unmatched junction bases numbered 1, after V lost 7 bases and J lost 2 bases. The CDR3 length is 13 residues. The CDR3 region is CAIKGQGAYEQYF. CDR3 sequence (DNA): TGTGCCATCAAGGGACAGGGGGCCTACGAGCAGTACTTC.

The count of this clone is one. The V gene is TRBV5-4, the J gene TRBJ2-3; the match to TRBD2 covers 9 bases. Germline CDR1 is SGHNT and CDR2 is YYREEE (reference sequence). The CDR3 is 16 amino acids. V was pared by 4 bases and J by 5 bases, with 11 bases of the junction left unmatched. The CDR3 sequence is CASSPWGGLARDTQYF. DNA of the CDR3: TGTGCCAGCAGCCCTTGGGGGGGACTAGCTAGAGATACGCAGTATTTT.

The V and J genes are TRBV7-8 and TRBJ1-5, with 8 bases identical to TRBD1. V lost 1 base to trimming and J lost 9 bases; unmatched junction nucleotides: 5. There are 14 residues in the CDR3. CDR1 is SGHVS, CDR2 FQNEAQ, per germline. CDR3 coding DNA: TGTGCCAGCAGCTTAGTGACAGGGGTGGGGCCCCAGCATTTT. This sequence encodes CASSLVTGVGPQHF.

This chain uses TRBV5-6 with TRBJ2-7, with D possibly TRBD1 on 6 matching bases. Deletions cut 1 base from V and 2 bases from J, with 10 bases between. Germline V gene lookup returns CDR1 SGHDT and CDR2 YYEEEE. The CDR3 runs 14 residues. The CDR3 spells CASSLLQGAYEQYF. The DNA for the CDR3 is TGTGCCAGCAGCTTGCTACAGGGAGCCTACGAGCAGTACTTC.

V and J are TRBV6-1 and TRBJ2-1, with 10 bases identical to TRBD2. V lost 10 bases, J lost 6 bases, and 12 bases stayed unmatched. CDR1 is MNHNS, CDR2 SASEGT, per germline. CDR3 length: 15 amino acids. CDR3 nucleotides: TGTGCCACCTCGATGCCTAGCGGGGGCACCAATGAGCAGTTCTTC. Its translation is CATSMPSGGTNEQFF.

On this clone: One end of the junction does not line up with germline, which may come from a read error. V gene TRBV7-9 combines with J gene TRBJ2-7; no firm D call. The CDR3 is 12 amino acids. In germline, CDR1 is SEHNR, CDR2 FQNEAQ (reference sequence). The CDR3 bases are TGTTCCAGCAGCTTGTCGAGCTACGAGCAGTACTTC. This codes for CSSSLSSYEQYF.

The rearrangement uses TRBV7-6 and TRBJ1-2; 9 bases fit TRBD1. The CDR3 consists of 15 residues. Trimming at V came to 5 bases and at J to 4 bases, leaving 8 bases not matched to a gene. Germline assignment: CDR1 SGHVS and CDR2 FNYEAQ. DNA of the CDR3: TGTGCCAGCAGCCAGGGACAGGGAGTAATCTATGGCTACACCTTC. This translates into CASSQGQGVIYGYTF.

The chain has TRBV6-1 and TRBJ2-7; 7 nucleotides align to TRBD1. The V gene's germline CDR1 is MNHNS and CDR2 SASEGT. This CDR3 is 13 amino acids long. V trimming: 4 bases; J trimming: 4 bases; junction bases outside the gene matches: 4. As DNA, the CDR3 is TGTGCCAGCAGTGCTACAGGGGTGTACGAGCAGTACTTC. It encodes CASSATGVYEQYF.

This chain joins TRBV28 and TRBJ1-4; 7 nucleotides match TRBD1. CDR3 length: 14 amino acids. The J segment lost 5 bases and the V segment lost 5 bases, leaving 5 bases of the junction unmatched. Germline V gives CDR1 MDHEN, CDR2 SYDVKM. DNA of the CDR3: TGTGCCAGCAGTGGGACAGCTGAAAATGAAAAACTGTTTTTT. This gives the protein CASSGTAENEKLFF.

Written as DNA, the CDR3 is TGTGCCAGCAGCGTCGGATTAGGGGGTCGGGAGACCCAGTACTTC. Translation: CASSVGLGGRETQYF. The chain combines TRBV9 with TRBJ2-5, with D possibly TRBD1 on 6 matching bases. Germline values: CDR1 SGDLS, CDR2 YYNGEE. The CDR3 extends over 15 amino acids. Trimming cost V 2 bases and J 5 bases, with 16 bases left between them.

This chain joins TRBV4-3 and TRBJ2-2; TRBD2 aligns across 7 bases. The ends lost 5 bases at V and 3 bases at J; junction bases unmatched: 6. Germline CDR1 LGHNA, CDR2 YSLEER. The CDR3 runs to 15 residues. CDR3 sequence (DNA): TGCGCCAGCAGCGCCCCGGGACTACACACCGGGGAGCTGTTTTTT. Its translation: CASSAPGLHTGELFF.

This chain uses TRBV30 with TRBJ2-3, with TRBD1 identical over 8 bases. Germline CDR1 GTSNPN, CDR2 SVGIG (reference sequence). This CDR3 region has 14 residues. V lost 2 bases, J lost 3 bases, and 4 bases stayed unmatched. The CDR3 region is CAWSTGQGTDTQYF. The CDR3 DNA is TGTGCCTGGAGTACCGGACAGGGAACAGATACGCAGTATTTT.

V usage is TRBV27 and J usage is TRBJ1-4; D is perhaps TRBD1 (6 bases). This CDR3 is 13 amino acids long. Trimming left V 6 bases short and J 4 bases short, with 9 bases between. Germline V lookup: CDR1 MNHEY, CDR2 SMNVEV (reference sequence). Here the CDR3 reads CASRGQINEKLFF. In nucleotides, the CDR3 is TGTGCCAGCAGAGGACAGATTAATGAAAAACTGTTTTTT. Supplemented by reference TRBV27 and TRBJ1-4, the full variable domain reads EAQVTQNPRYLITVTGKKLTVTCSQNMNHEYMSWYRQDPGLGLRQIYYSMNVEVTDKGDVPEGYKVSRKEKRNFPLILESPSPNQTSLYFCASRGQINEKLFFGSGTQLSVL.

The V call is TRBV28, the J call TRBJ1-3; D not resolved. Trimming left V 5 bases short and J 5 bases short, with 13 bases between. The CDR3 loop spans 14 amino acids. Germline V gene data show CDR1 as MDHEN and CDR2 as SYDVKM. CDR3 sequence: CASSIRGGRNTIYF. The DNA for the CDR3 is TGTGCCAGCAGTATTCGGGGAGGTAGAAACACCATATATTTT.

The rearrangement links TRBV11-2 to TRBJ1-2; perhaps TRBD1 as D (5 bases). This CDR3 has 15 amino acids. The ends were cut back, 4 bases at V and 3 bases at J, with 15 bases in the middle. Germline V gives CDR1 SGHAT, CDR2 FQNNGV. The chain's CDR3 is CASSSYSGVYYGYTF. The CDR3 DNA sequence: TGTGCCAGCAGCTCCTACTCGGGGGTGTACTATGGCTACACCTTC.

The chain links TRBV16 to TRBJ1-5; D may be TRBD1 (6 bases). V was cut by 4 bases and J by 4 bases, with 14 bases left in between. The CDR3 loop spans 15 amino acids. Germline CDR1 reads KGHSY; CDR2 reads FQNENV. This chain's CDR3 is CASSLREGGNQPQHF. The CDR3 DNA reads as TGTGCCAGCAGCCTGAGGGAAGGGGGAAATCAGCCCCAGCATTTT. Variable domain in full (rest from reference TRBV16 and TRBJ1-5): GEEVAQTPKHLVRGEGQKAKLYCAPIKGHSYVFWYQQVLKNEFKFLISFQNENVFDETGMPKERFSAKCLPNSPCSLEIQATKLEDSAVYFCASSLREGGNQPQHFGDGTRLSIL.